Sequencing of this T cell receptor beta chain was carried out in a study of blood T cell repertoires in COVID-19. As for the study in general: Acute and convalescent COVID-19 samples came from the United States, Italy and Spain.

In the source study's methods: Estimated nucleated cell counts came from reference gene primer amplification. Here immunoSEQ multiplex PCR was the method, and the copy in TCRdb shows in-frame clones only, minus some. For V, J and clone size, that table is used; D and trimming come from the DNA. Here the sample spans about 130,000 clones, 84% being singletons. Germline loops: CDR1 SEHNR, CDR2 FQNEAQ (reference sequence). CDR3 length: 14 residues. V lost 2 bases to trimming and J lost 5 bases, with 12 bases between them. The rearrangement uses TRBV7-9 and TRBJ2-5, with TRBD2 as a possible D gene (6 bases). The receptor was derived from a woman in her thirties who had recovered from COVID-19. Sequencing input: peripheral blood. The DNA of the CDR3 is TGTGCCAGCAGCTTATCTAGCGCGGCCGAGACCCAGTACTTC. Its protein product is CASSLSSAAETQYF. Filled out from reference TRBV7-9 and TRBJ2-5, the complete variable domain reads DTGVSQNPRHKITKRGQNVTFRCDPISEHNRLYWYRQTLGQGPEFLTYFQNEAQLEKSRLLSDRFSAERPKGSFSTLEIQRTEQGDSAMYLCASSLSSAAETQYFGPGTRLLVL.